This T cell receptor beta chain was found in a study of early T cells in non-severe SARS-CoV-2 infection. For the study at large: Sequencing of bulk RNA from unsorted whole blood was done, without chain pairing.

Researchers tagged individual cDNA molecules with unique molecular identifiers. TCRdb called the 5' RACE reads again in MiXCR, with one record for every CDR3 protein. This table has about 58,000 distinct CDR3 sequences, approximately 11% appearing once. Whole-study findings and limits: Matching against VDJdb likely underestimated virus-specific expansions, favoring anti-spike CD8.

The V gene's germline CDR1 is DFQATT and CDR2 SNEGSKA (reference sequence). Trimming took 0 bases from V and 2 from J, leaving 8 bases between them. The CDR3 spans 14 residues. Many counts were recorded for this clonotype. Its target is not known. J is TRBJ1-5 and V is TRBV20-1, with unresolved D. Sequenced sample: whole blood. The origin of this receptor is an adult who was a healthcare worker with PCR-confirmed SARS-CoV-2 infection or an uninfected control (not recorded which). CDR3 loop: CSARDYLGNQPQHF. Here the CDR3 DNA reads TGCAGTGCTAGAGATTATTTGGGCAATCAGCCCCAGCATTTT.